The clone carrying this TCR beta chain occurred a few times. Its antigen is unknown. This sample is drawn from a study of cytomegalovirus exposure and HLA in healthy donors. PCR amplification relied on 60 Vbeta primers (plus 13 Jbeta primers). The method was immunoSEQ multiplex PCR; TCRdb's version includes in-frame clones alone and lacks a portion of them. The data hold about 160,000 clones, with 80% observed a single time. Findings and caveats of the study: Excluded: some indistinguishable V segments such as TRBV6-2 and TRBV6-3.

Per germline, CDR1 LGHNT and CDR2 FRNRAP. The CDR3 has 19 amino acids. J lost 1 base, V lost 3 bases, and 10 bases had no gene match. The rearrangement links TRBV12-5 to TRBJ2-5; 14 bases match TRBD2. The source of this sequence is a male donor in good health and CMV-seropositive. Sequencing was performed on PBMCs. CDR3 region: CASGFKGLAGAGRQETQYF. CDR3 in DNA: TGTGCTAGTGGTTTTAAGGGACTAGCGGGAGCGGGACGCCAAGAGACCCAGTACTTC.